What follows describes a single TCR beta chain. V gave up 5 bases and J gave up 2 bases, with 13 bases separating them. Germline V gene lookup returns CDR1 SEHNR and CDR2 FQNEAQ (reference sequence). The CDR3 runs to 15 residues. TCRdb ran MiXCR on the reads and lists one entry per CDR3 protein. The sample gives around 170,000 distinct CDR3 sequences, approximately 15% of which show up once; over 25% is in the top ten. This sample was taken from a study of T cell repertoires in cytomegalovirus infection. The specimen was PBMCs. This clonotype was sampled from a human donor in good health (CMV status not recorded). Some clones in this sample may be carry-over from other donors' samples. The rearrangement joins TRBV7-9 to TRBJ1-5; D call uncertain. This CDR3 reads CASSPGTSGNQPQHF. The CDR3 nucleotides read TGTGCCAGCAGCCCTGGAACCTCGGGCAATCAGCCCCAGCATTTT.